This TCR beta chain emerged from a study of blood T cell repertoires in COVID-19. Profiling relied on immunoSEQ multiplex PCR, and the TCRdb table lists in-frame clones only, not all of them. Of approximately 400,000 clones listed, roughly 90% are singletons. In this sample, this clone turned up once. The germline V gene has CDR1 SGDLS and CDR2 YYNGEE. The V segment lost 7 bases and the J segment 7 bases; nucleotides outside the gene matches: 8. The CDR3 runs 13 residues. The source is a man in his forties with acute or convalescent COVID-19. The chain uses TRBV9 and TRBJ2-1; 7 bases fit TRBD1. Sample: peripheral blood. In nucleotides, the CDR3 is TGTGCCAGCGGAGAACAGGGGTTGAATGAGCAGTTCTTC. Translated: CASGEQGLNEQFF.